A single T cell receptor beta chain is shown here with its context. This sample was included in a study of blood T cell repertoires in COVID-19. Study-level background: From T cells, B-cell-depleted T cells, or PBMCs came the material, which was cDNA or gDNA.

Trimming left V 2 bases short and J 6 bases short, with 10 bases between. Germline V gene sequence: CDR1 KGHSH, CDR2 LQKENI. CDR3 length equals 13 residues. Only in-frame clones appear in the TCRdb table, and some are missing; sequencing was by immunoSEQ multiplex PCR. Of 250,000 to 400,000 clones listed, 85% to 90% are singletons. Sequencing was done on a sample of peripheral blood. The rearrangement uses TRBV18 and TRBJ1-1; D not resolved. The TCR comes from a woman in her 30s with COVID-19, enrolled during active disease. The CDR3 region is CASSPSKTPEAFF. The CDR3 DNA reads TGTGCCAGCTCACCATCCAAGACACCTGAAGCTTTCTTT.